Presented here are 25 T cell receptor beta chains from one specimen sequenced in a study of Graves' ophthalmopathy and Graves' hyperthyroidism. TCR beta CDR3 amplification used RNA transcripts. Scientists carried out first-round RT-PCR using HTBI primers and then a second-round multiplex PCR. TCRdb ran MiXCR on the multiplex PCR reads and lists one entry per CDR3 protein. Among a few hundred thousand distinct CDR3 sequences, over 15% were seen once, and the ten largest hold roughly 7%. The sequencing input was peripheral blood. The receptors here all came from a young woman with stable Graves' hyperthyroidism.

This clonotype was seen many times. This chain joins TRBV6-5 and TRBJ1-2; 11 positions agree with TRBD1. CDR3 size: 15 residues. The germline CDR1 and CDR2 sequences are MNHEY and SVGAGI. V dropped 2 bases and J dropped 7; count of bases not matched to a gene: 6. The CDR3 sequence: CASSYIGQGASGYTF. CDR3 DNA sequence: TGTGCCAGCAGTTACATAGGACAGGGGGCCTCTGGCTACACCTTC.

This clonotype has only one observation. A single base separates this from a much larger clone, so it may be a read error. The chain joins TRBV20-1 to TRBJ1-1, with D uncertain. V was shortened by 4 bases and J by 4 bases, with 13 bases between the two germline ends. Germline V gene lookup returns CDR1 DFQATT and CDR2 SNEGSKA (reference sequence). The CDR3 is 13 residues long. CDR3 region: CSATDVGSTEAFF. The CDR3 nucleotides are TGCAGTGCTACCGACGTGGGGAGCACTGAAGCTTTCTTT.

Ten or more counts support this clonotype. V gene TRBV13 combines with J gene TRBJ2-5; 11 nucleotides line up with TRBD1. This CDR3 spans 15 amino acids. Germline trimming cut 4 bases from V and 3 bases from J; bases unmatched to any gene: 4. CDR1 is PRHDT, CDR2 FYEKMQ, per germline (reference sequence). The DNA for the CDR3 is TGTGCCAGCAGCTCCTCGGGACAGGGGGAAGAGACCCAGTACTTC. Its translation is CASSSSGQGEETQYF.

This clonotype was counted at least ten times. The chain recombines TRBV12-3 or TRBV12-4 with TRBJ1-5; 7 nucleotides agree with TRBD1. The CDR3 is 15 residues long. The V and J ends lost 1 base and 11 bases, in that order; junction bases with no gene match: 11. Written as DNA, the CDR3 is TGTGCCAGCAGTTTAGAGACAGGGAGTATGGCAGCCCAGCATTTT. Translation gives CASSLETGSMAAQHF.

This clonotype was seen repeatedly, ten times or more. The chain joins TRBV18 to TRBJ1-2; D uncertain. The germline CDR1 and CDR2 sequences are KGHSH and LQKENI. V shed 5 bases and J shed 3 bases, with 13 bases lying between them. This CDR3 has 14 residues. Here the CDR3 reads CASSTWTEDYGYTF. CDR3 coding DNA: TGTGCCAGCTCAACCTGGACCGAGGACTATGGCTACACCTTC.

The chain combines TRBV7-8 with TRBJ1-1; a possible D gene is TRBD1 (5 bases). From germline, CDR1 is SGHVS and CDR2 FQNEAQ. Trimming removed 5 bases from V and 11 bases from J, with 18 bases in between. The CDR3 extends over 13 amino acids. CDR3 sequence reads: CASSTTGRAFAFF. For the CDR3, the DNA is TGTGCCAGCAGCACAACGGGCAGGGCCTTTGCTTTCTTT.

This clonotype was picked up many times. This chain uses TRBV19 with TRBJ1-1; D is ambiguous. Deletions cut 2 bases from V and 5 bases from J, with 15 bases between. CDR3 length: 15 amino acids. Germline loops: CDR1 LNHDA, CDR2 SQIVND (reference sequence). This chain's CDR3 is CASSISVQGGTEAFF. CDR3 sequence (DNA): TGTGCCAGTAGTATATCGGTGCAAGGTGGGACTGAAGCTTTCTTT.

This clonotype has a count of ten or more. The chain recombines TRBV7-8 with TRBJ1-6; a weak D match, TRBD1 (5 bases). The germline V gene encodes CDR1 SGHVS and CDR2 FQNEAQ. V dropped 2 bases and J dropped 4 bases, with 15 bases sitting between them. The CDR3 contains 17 residues. This CDR3 reads CASSLMGRGGYNSPLHF. The CDR3 DNA is TGTGCCAGCAGCTTAATGGGTCGCGGGGGTTATAATTCACCCCTCCACTTT.

This clonotype has a count of ten or more. The V and J genes are TRBV29-1 and TRBJ2-7; tentatively, D is TRBD1 (5 bases). There are 12 residues in the CDR3. Germline V gene data show CDR1 as SQVTM and CDR2 as ANQGSEA. Trimming removed 4 bases from V and 0 bases from J, with 7 bases in between. CDR3 protein: CSVGRASYEQYF. DNA for the CDR3: TGCAGCGTTGGCAGGGCCTCCTACGAGCAGTACTTC.

This clonotype was detected ten times or more. J is TRBJ2-7 and V is TRBV6-2 or TRBV6-3, with D uncertain. Trimming left V 4 bases short and J 5 bases short, with 9 bases between. From germline, CDR1 is MNHEY and CDR2 SVGEGT. The CDR3 extends over 12 amino acids. CDR3 coding DNA: TGTGCCAGCAGTTTGGGGATCAACGAGCAGTACTTC. Its protein product is CASSLGINEQYF.

This clonotype occurred a few times. The chain uses TRBV6-1 and TRBJ2-7; D may match TRBD1 or TRBD2 (6 bases each). V dropped 10 bases and J dropped 3 bases, with 19 bases sitting between them. The CDR3 runs 14 residues. Germline CDR1 reads MNHNS; CDR2 reads SASEGT. In DNA, the CDR3 is TGTGCCACCATTCGGGGGCCTACCGACTACGAGCAGTACTTC. Its translation: CATIRGPTDYEQYF.

This clonotype was observed at least ten times. The rearrangement joins TRBV6-2 or TRBV6-3 to TRBJ2-5; 7 bases are a match to TRBD2. CDR3 length: 14 amino acids. CDR1 is MNHEY, CDR2 SVGEGT, per germline. The trim removed 2 bases at V and 7 bases at J, leaving 7 bases unmatched. The CDR3 sequence is CASSYQAGMRTQYF. The CDR3 nucleotides read TGTGCCAGCAGTTACCAAGCGGGGATGCGGACCCAGTACTTC.

Many counts were recorded for this clonotype. V is TRBV6-2 or TRBV6-3 and J is TRBJ2-7; no clear D. The V end lost 2 bases, the J end lost 2 bases, and 4 bases lay between the germline ends. The length of the CDR3 is 12 residues. Germline CDR1 reads MNHEY; CDR2 reads SVGEGT. The CDR3, as DNA: TGTGCCAGCAGTTACACGACCTACGAGCAGTACTTC. It encodes CASSYTTYEQYF.

This clonotype was seen many times. V is TRBV28 and J is TRBJ2-7; 7 nucleotides align to TRBD1. The germline V gene encodes CDR1 MDHEN and CDR2 SYDVKM. There are 15 residues in the CDR3. The CDR3, as DNA: TGTGCGTCGAGGGGCCAAACGGGACAGAAATACGAGCAGTACTTC. It specifies CASRGQTGQKYEQYF.

This clonotype was recorded many times. The J gene is TRBJ1-1, the V gene TRBV18, with 10 bases identical to TRBD1. The V gene's germline CDR1 is KGHSH and CDR2 LQKENI. V lost 3 bases, J lost 5 bases, and 6 bases stayed unmatched. This CDR3 spans 15 amino acids. This CDR3 is CASSPLDRGETEAFF. The CDR3, as DNA: TGTGCCAGCTCACCGCTGGACAGGGGGGAGACTGAAGCTTTCTTT.

For this clonotype: A much larger clone differs from this one at a single base, so this may be a read error. The chain is built from TRBV6-2 or TRBV6-3 and TRBJ2-3, with a tentative D call TRBD2 (6 bases). CDR1 MNHEY and CDR2 SVGEGT come from the germline V gene. The CDR3 totals 16 residues. Trimming took 7 bases from V and 0 from J, leaving 17 bases between them. CDR3 in amino acids: CASTGLSHSSTDTQYF. CDR3 coding DNA: TGTGCCAGCACCGGACTATCGCACTCTAGCACAGATACGCAGTATTTT.

In this sample, this clonotype turned up many times. The CDR3 is CATSDLKGMQSTGELFF. The CDR3, as DNA: TGTGCCACCAGTGATTTAAAAGGGATGCAGTCTACCGGGGAGCTGTTTTTT. The chain combines TRBV24-1 with TRBJ2-2; no definite D call. From germline, CDR1 is KGHDR and CDR2 SFDVKD. V was cut by 1 base and J by 5 bases, with 16 bases left in between. The CDR3 length is 17 residues.

This clonotype came up many times. The chain couples TRBV12-3 or TRBV12-4 to TRBJ2-4; the match to TRBD1 covers 7 bases. This CDR3 is built from 15 residues. The J segment lost 6 bases and the V segment lost 5 bases, leaving 10 bases of the junction unmatched. CDR3 in DNA: TGTGCCAGCAGTCCACAGGGGAATAAGGGAAACATTCAGTACTTC. It translates to CASSPQGNKGNIQYF.

Worth noting for this clonotype: A read error may account for a junction end that differs from germline. The rearrangement links TRBV9 to TRBJ2-2, with D perhaps matching TRBD1 (5 bases). The germline V gene has CDR1 SGDLS and CDR2 YYNGEE. The CDR3 length is 14 residues. CDR3 coding DNA: TGTGCCATCAGCGTAAACAGGCTGGCCGGGGAGCTGTTTTTT. It encodes CAISVNRLAGELFF.

This clonotype has at least ten counts. The V gene is TRBV12-3 or TRBV12-4, the J gene TRBJ1-1; D may be TRBD1 (5 bases). The CDR3 runs to 14 residues. Deletions cut 6 bases from V and 0 bases from J, with 11 bases between. The CDR3 bases are TGTGCCAGCAGCTTGCAGGGACTGAACACTGAAGCTTTCTTT. It is translated as CASSLQGLNTEAFF.

In this sample, this clonotype turned up many times. The rearrangement uses TRBV2 and TRBJ2-7; D possibly corresponds to TRBD2 (6 bases). Germline V gene lookup returns CDR1 SNHLY and CDR2 FYNNEI. The CDR3 is made up of 16 amino acids. The V end was cut by 5 bases, the J end by 5 bases, with 22 bases between. CDR3 DNA sequence: TGTGCCAGCAGTCCTCATGGGCGGGGATTCCTCGACGAGCAGTACTTC. Translation gives CASSPHGRGFLDEQYF.

In this sample, this clonotype turned up many times. It may be a read error: a sequence one base away is much more abundant. The CDR3 DNA follows: TGTGCCAGCGGAGGGACGTCGGGTTCACACCTCCACTTT. Residues: CASGGTSGSHLHF. This chain joins TRBV6-1 and TRBJ1-6, with D possibly TRBD1 on 5 matching bases. This CDR3 spans 13 amino acids. Germline-derived CDR1 and CDR2 are MNHNS and SASEGT.

This clonotype has at least ten counts. The chain is built from TRBV9 and TRBJ1-2; TRBD1 is a possible D gene (6 bases). The CDR3 totals 13 residues. Trimming took 4 bases from V and 8 from J, leaving 15 bases between them. The V gene's germline CDR1 is SGDLS and CDR2 YYNGEE. The CDR3 sequence: CASSYRGRLGYTF. CDR3 in DNA: TGTGCCAGCAGCTACCGGGGGCGCTTGGGCTACACCTTC. Together with reference TRBV9 and TRBJ1-2, the CDR3 gives the full variable domain: DSGVTQTPKHLITATGQRVTLRCSPRSGDLSVYWYQQSLDQGLQFLIQYYNGEERAKGNILERFSAQQFPDLHSELNLSSLELGDSALYFCASSYRGRLGYTFGSGTRLTVV.

This clonotype has at least ten counts. The V call is TRBV11-3, the J call TRBJ1-1; D call uncertain. CDR1 SGHNT and CDR2 YENEEA come from the germline V gene. The CDR3 consists of 15 residues. V lost 1 base, J lost 0 bases, and 9 bases lay in between. The CDR3 loop is CASSLATGMNTEAFF. The CDR3 DNA sequence: TGTGCCAGCAGCTTAGCCACTGGCATGAACACTGAAGCTTTCTTT. Full variable domain (remainder filled in from reference TRBV11-3 and TRBJ1-1): EAGVVQSPRYKIIEKKQPVAFWCNPISGHNTLYWYLQNLGQGPELLIRYENEEAVDDSQLPKDRFSAERLKGVDSTLKIQPAELGDSAVYLCASSLATGMNTEAFFGQGTRLTVV.

A word on this clonotype: Its ends do not fully match the called genes, so a read error is possible. The chain joins TRBV20-1 to TRBJ2-7; 9 bases match TRBD2. The CDR3 consists of 14 residues. CDR1 and CDR2 from the germline V gene are DFQATT and SNEGSKA (reference sequence). CDR3 sequence reads: CSASGREGPYDQYF. CDR3 nucleotide sequence: TGCAGTGCTAGTGGGCGGGAGGGCCCCTACGATCAGTACTTC.